The next 32 T cell receptor beta chains were all read from a single sample in a study of T cell clonotyping in hematopoietic cell transplantation. Profiled with immunoSEQ multiplex PCR; TCRdb holds only in-frame clones, not every one. Of over 25,000 clones in the sample, around 95% were seen once. Sequenced input: peripheral blood mononuclear cells. The receptors were sampled from a man in his forties or fifties in good health. Some clones in this sample may be carry-over from other donors' samples.

The rearrangement uses TRBV6-6 and TRBJ1-1; D gene uncertain. The CDR3 consists of 13 residues. V shed 0 bases and J shed 1 base, with 3 bases lying between them. Looked up from germline, CDR1 is MNHNY and CDR2 is SVGAGI (reference sequence). The CDR3 DNA is TGTGCCAGCAGTTACTCCCAGAACACTGAAGCTTTCTTT. Translated, it gives CASSYSQNTEAFF.

The rearrangement links TRBV5-1 to TRBJ2-7; D is undetermined. The V end lost 1 base, the J end lost 2 bases, and 10 bases lay between the germline ends. CDR3 length: 14 amino acids. Germline values: CDR1 SGHRS, CDR2 YFSETQ. CDR3 sequence (DNA): TGCGCCAGCAGCTTGTCTCTGGTAACCTACGAGCAGTACTTC. Encoded protein: CASSLSLVTYEQYF.

This chain uses TRBV7-6 with TRBJ2-2; perhaps TRBD1 as D (5 bases). Trimming took off 5 bases at V and 8 bases at J, with 15 bases between the two ends. The V gene's germline CDR1 is SGHVS and CDR2 FNYEAQ. This CDR3 has 14 amino acids. CDR3 coding DNA: TGTGCCAGCAGCCCAGACTCTCACAGGGGGGAGCTGTTTTTT. As protein: CASSPDSHRGELFF.

This clone is medium-sized within its sample. The V and J genes are TRBV9 and TRBJ1-6, with TRBD1 matching over 9 bases. Germline loops: CDR1 SGDLS, CDR2 YYNGEE. V gave up 4 bases and J gave up 7 bases; unmatched junction bases: 6. The CDR3 sequence is 15 residues long. The CDR3 nucleotides read TGTGCCAGCAGCCCCCGGGACAGGGAAAATTCACCCCTCCACTTT. It translates to CASSPRDRENSPLHF.

The chain combines TRBV29-1 with TRBJ1-6; the D gene is possibly TRBD1 (6 bases). Trimming stripped 7 bases from V and 10 bases from J, with 20 bases between. The CDR3 has 14 residues. Germline V gene data show CDR1 as SQVTM and CDR2 as ANQGSEA. For the CDR3, the DNA is TGCAGCGCCGCGACAGGTTTAGAAAGATCACCCCTCCACTTT. Amino acids: CSAATGLERSPLHF.

The rearrangement uses TRBV4-1 and TRBJ1-5; TRBD1 agrees at 8 bases. This CDR3 has 16 amino acids. CDR1 MGHRA and CDR2 YSYEKL come from the germline V gene. After removal of 1 base from V and 3 bases from J, the junction contained 5 bases not matched to a gene. CDR3 nucleotide sequence: TGCGCCAGCAGCCAAGGCTTGGACAGGGACAATCAGCCCCAGCATTTT. Protein: CASSQGLDRDNQPQHF.

This chain uses TRBV29-1 with TRBJ2-2; 9 positions match TRBD1. Germline CDR1 reads SQVTM; CDR2 reads ANQGSEA. J was trimmed by 3 bases and V by 7 bases; bases with no gene match: 9. This CDR3 has 15 residues. CDR3 sequence reads: CSATSGTGHTGELFF. In DNA form, the CDR3 reads TGCAGCGCTACCTCCGGGACAGGGCACACCGGGGAGCTGTTTTTT.

The DNA of the CDR3 is TGCGCCAGCAGCCAAGACTTGGCCACTACGGGCGCGAACTATGGCTACACCTTC. This translates into CASSQDLATTGANYGYTF. The V call is TRBV4-3, the J call TRBJ1-2; no firm D call. Trimming left V 0 bases short and J 2 bases short, with 19 bases between. This CDR3 contains 18 residues. Per germline, CDR1 LGHNA and CDR2 YSLEER.

The chain is built from TRBV5-1 and TRBJ2-7; 7 bases match TRBD2. The CDR3 covers 15 residues. Germline CDR1 reads SGHRS; CDR2 reads YFSETQ. V shed 0 bases and J 7 bases; nucleotides not matched to a gene: 10. CDR3 nucleotides: TGCGCCAGCAGCTTGGAATGGCTAGCGGCAGGAGAGCAGTACTTC. It specifies CASSLEWLAAGEQYF.

There are a few counts of this clone. The rearrangement joins TRBV4-3 to TRBJ1-1; 9 nucleotides match TRBD1. V shed 0 bases, J shed 4 bases, and the junction held 9 bases outside the gene matches. The CDR3 has 17 residues. The germline CDR1 and CDR2 sequences are LGHNA and YSLEER. The CDR3 bases are TGCGCCAGCAGCCAAGAAAGGGGGACAGGGAGGCCCACTGAAGCTTTCTTT. Translated, it gives CASSQERGTGRPTEAFF.

This clone was seen just once. The chain combines TRBV7-2 with TRBJ2-5; D is unclear. V lost 5 bases and J lost 4, with 11 bases in between. This CDR3 region has 13 residues. The germline gives CDR1 SGHTA, CDR2 FQGNSA. This CDR3 is CASSIGRGETQYF. The CDR3 DNA sequence: TGTGCCAGCAGCATAGGGCGAGGAGAGACCCAGTACTTC.

The J gene is TRBJ1-1, the V gene TRBV7-2; no clear D. Per germline, CDR1 SGHTA and CDR2 FQGNSA. The CDR3 loop spans 15 amino acids. Trimming stripped 1 base from V and 0 bases from J, with 9 bases between. In DNA, the CDR3 is TGTGCCAGCAGCTTAGAGGGTTTAATGAACACTGAAGCTTTCTTT. Its translation is CASSLEGLMNTEAFF.

J is TRBJ2-7 and V is TRBV6-1; TRBD1 agrees at 10 bases. Germline V gives CDR1 MNHNS, CDR2 SASEGT. The CDR3 is 13 residues long. The J segment lost 4 bases and the V segment lost 8 bases, leaving 5 bases of the junction unmatched. CDR3 in amino acids: CASRRGQGYEQYF. DNA for the CDR3: TGTGCCAGCCGGAGGGGACAGGGGTACGAGCAGTACTTC.

This chain's CDR3 is CASSPVQGPGYTF. In DNA form, the CDR3 reads TGTGCCAGCTCACCAGTGCAGGGCCCTGGCTACACCTTC. The rearrangement joins TRBV18 to TRBJ1-2; D might be TRBD1 (5 bases). CDR3 length: 13 amino acids. From germline, CDR1 is KGHSH and CDR2 LQKENI. Trimming stripped 2 bases from V and 7 bases from J, with 11 bases between.

A single count supports this clone. This sequence joins TRBV19 and TRBJ1-3; D unresolved. V lost 4 bases and J 0 bases, leaving 16 bases between the germline ends. Germline CDR1 reads LNHDA; CDR2 reads SQIVND (reference sequence). This CDR3 has 17 amino acids. The CDR3 region is CASSTPGASYSGNTIYF. The CDR3 coding sequence is TGTGCCAGTAGTACCCCCGGAGCGTCTTACTCTGGAAACACCATATATTTT.

This clone is a singleton in its sample. This sequence joins TRBV30 and TRBJ2-7; D perhaps matches TRBD1 (7 bases). The CDR3 length is 14 residues. The germline V gene encodes CDR1 GTSNPN and CDR2 SVGIG (reference sequence). V lost 4 bases to trimming and J lost 2 bases, with 15 bases between them. CDR3 sequence: CAWTTGRPPYEQYF. In DNA form, the CDR3 reads TGTGCCTGGACGACAGGGAGGCCTCCCTACGAGCAGTACTTC.

The chain uses TRBV14 and TRBJ2-3; 10 bases are shared with TRBD2. The CDR3 has 15 amino acids. Per the germline V gene, CDR1 is SGHDN and CDR2 is FVKESK. V was pared by 5 bases and J by 4 bases, with 6 bases of the junction left unmatched. CDR3 nucleotides: TGTGCCAGCAGCTTTACGACTAGCGGGTCAGATACGCAGTATTTT. This encodes CASSFTTSGSDTQYF.

The J gene is TRBJ1-3, the V gene TRBV7-6; 11 bases match TRBD1. The CDR3 sequence is 18 residues long. J lost 2 bases, V lost 5 bases, and 11 bases had no gene match. CDR1 SGHVS and CDR2 FNYEAQ come from the germline V gene. The CDR3 coding sequence is TGTGCCAGCAGCATTAAATGGGGGACAGGGGGGACTGGAAACACCATATATTTT. Translation gives CASSIKWGTGGTGNTIYF.

This chain links TRBV11-2 with TRBJ1-4, with a possible D match to TRBD1 (6 bases). CDR3 length: 15 residues. Germline assignment: CDR1 SGHAT and CDR2 FQNNGV. Deletions cut 5 bases from V and 4 bases from J, with 14 bases between. CDR3 sequence reads: CASSAPGAGNEKLFF. The CDR3 DNA follows: TGTGCCAGCAGCGCCCCAGGGGCGGGTAATGAAAAACTGTTTTTT.

This rearrangement joins TRBV6-5 to TRBJ1-6; the match to TRBD1 covers 8 bases. The CDR3 totals 14 residues. The V segment lost 4 bases and the J segment 9 bases; nucleotides outside the gene matches: 5. Germline V gives CDR1 MNHEY, CDR2 SVGAGI. Written as DNA, the CDR3 is TGTGCCAGCAGTTCAGGGGGCAGGGGTTCACCCCTCCACTTT. This sequence encodes CASSSGGRGSPLHF.

The V gene is TRBV5-4, the J gene TRBJ2-1, with D possibly matching TRBD2 (6 bases). V lost 4 bases to trimming and J lost 5 bases, with 10 bases between them. In germline, CDR1 is SGHNT, CDR2 YYREEE (reference sequence). This CDR3 is built from 13 residues. The DNA for the CDR3 is TGTGCCAGCAGCCTGGGACTCAACAATGAGCAGTTCTTC. Translating gives CASSLGLNNEQFF. The whole variable domain, remainder taken from reference TRBV5-4 and TRBJ2-1, is ETGVTQSPTHLIKTRGQQVTLRCSSQSGHNTVSWYQQALGQGPQFIFQYYREEENGRGNFPPRFSGLQFPNYSSELNVNALELDDSALYLCASSLGLNNEQFFGPGTRLTVL.

The J gene is TRBJ1-6, the V gene TRBV6-6; maybe TRBD1 (6 bases). The germline gives CDR1 MNHNY, CDR2 SVGAGI (reference sequence). Trimming left V 6 bases short and J 4 bases short, with 13 bases between. The CDR3 extends over 15 amino acids. The DNA of the CDR3 is TGTGCCAGCAGACAACCCCAGGGGTATAATTCACCCCTCCACTTT. This translates into CASRQPQGYNSPLHF.

The rearrangement links TRBV7-2 to TRBJ1-2; 7 bases line up with TRBD1. Germline-derived CDR1 and CDR2 are SGHTA and FQGNSA. J gave up 7 bases and V 5 bases, and 10 bases lay outside the gene matches. The CDR3 loop spans 14 amino acids. The DNA for the CDR3 is TGTGCCAGCAGCGAAGACAGGGTATTAGGTGGCTACACCTTC. Residues: CASSEDRVLGGYTF.

This chain uses TRBV27 with TRBJ1-2; D is ambiguous. This CDR3 spans 12 amino acids. Germline V lookup: CDR1 MNHEY, CDR2 SMNVEV (reference sequence). Trimming removed 4 bases from V and 2 bases from J, with 5 bases in between. CDR3 sequence (DNA): TGTGCCAGCAGTTCGCAGAACTATGGCTACACCTTC. It translates to CASSSQNYGYTF.

The chain links TRBV14 to TRBJ1-2, with a weak D call TRBD1 (5 bases). Deletions cut 0 bases from V and 5 bases from J, with 7 bases between. The CDR3 length is 13 residues. CDR1 and CDR2 from the germline V gene are SGHDN and FVKESK. CDR3 sequence: CASSQDQGYGYTF. CDR3 in DNA: TGTGCCAGCAGCCAAGATCAGGGATATGGCTACACCTTC.

The V gene is TRBV5-6, the J gene TRBJ1-2, with D unresolved. Germline lookup yields CDR1 SGHDT and CDR2 YYEEEE. V lost 4 bases to trimming and J lost 1 base, with 11 bases between them. The CDR3 runs to 14 residues. The CDR3 nucleotides read TGTGCCAGCAGCCCGGAGGAGTATAACTATGGCTACACCTTC. It encodes CASSPEEYNYGYTF. The full variable domain, with the rest looked up from reference TRBV5-6 and TRBJ1-2, is DAGVTQSPTHLIKTRGQQVTLRCSPKSGHDTVSWYQQALGQGPQFIFQYYEEEERQRGNFPDRFSGHQFPNYSSELNVNALLLGDSALYLCASSPEEYNYGYTFGSGTRLTVV.

The chain is built from TRBV30 and TRBJ1-3; 8 bases align to TRBD1. With 3 bases clipped from V and 5 bases from J, the junction kept 6 bases outside the gene matches. The CDR3 is made up of 14 amino acids. In germline, CDR1 is GTSNPN, CDR2 SVGIG (reference sequence). The CDR3 DNA sequence: TGTGCCTGGAGCCTCCGGACAGGGCGAAACACCATATATTTT. Its translation is CAWSLRTGRNTIYF.

The rearrangement links TRBV27 to TRBJ2-5, with D possibly TRBD1 on 7 matching bases. Trimming shortened V by 1 base and J by 2 bases, and 11 bases separated the two germline ends. The CDR3 consists of 15 residues. Looked up from germline, CDR1 is MNHEY and CDR2 is SMNVEV (reference sequence). The CDR3, as DNA: TGTGCCAGCAGTTTATTGGCAGGGGGGCAAGAGACCCAGTACTTC. Translating gives CASSLLAGGQETQYF.

The rearrangement uses TRBV29-1 and TRBJ1-1, with TRBD1 matching 9 bases. CDR1 and CDR2 from the germline V gene are SQVTM and ANQGSEA. The CDR3 sequence is 13 residues long. With V trimmed by 7 bases and J by 2 bases, 5 bases remained unmatched. The CDR3 loop reads CSDLDRGNTEAFF. The CDR3 bases are TGCAGCGACCTGGACAGGGGTAACACTGAAGCTTTCTTT.

The genes are TRBV5-1 and TRBJ1-1, with TRBD1 identical over 9 bases. The CDR3 is 16 amino acids. The junction had 8 bases not matched to a gene; V was cut back by 0 bases and J by 5 bases. Germline V gives CDR1 SGHRS, CDR2 YFSETQ. The CDR3 DNA reads as TGCGCCAGCAGCTTGGACCCACAGGGGGCAAGGACTGAAGCTTTCTTT. It is translated as CASSLDPQGARTEAFF.

The genes are TRBV11-2 and TRBJ2-1, with D hard to call. In germline, CDR1 is SGHAT, CDR2 FQNNGV. The V gene lost 3 bases and the J gene lost 2 bases, with 11 bases spanning the gap. This CDR3 spans 15 amino acids. CDR3 bases: TGTGCCAGCAGCTTTGGGCTGCCCCCCTACAATGAGCAGTTCTTC. Its protein product is CASSFGLPPYNEQFF.

This chain uses TRBV7-2 with TRBJ1-5; D gene uncertain. Germline-derived CDR1 and CDR2 are SGHTA and FQGNSA. Trimming took off 1 base at V and 8 bases at J, with 9 bases between the two ends. The CDR3 has 13 amino acids. The CDR3: CASSLDASKPQHF. DNA for the CDR3: TGTGCCAGCAGCTTAGATGCTAGTAAGCCCCAGCATTTT.